These T cell receptor beta chains were read from a single sample in a study of T cells in Graves' hyperthyroidism and ophthalmopathy. TCRdb fed the multiplex PCR reads into MiXCR, producing one record per CDR3 protein. Of around 180,000 distinct CDR3 sequences listed, approximately 15% were seen once; the top ten hold roughly 28%. The sequencing sample was made of blood. The receptor source for this set is a woman between 45 and 65 years old with Graves' hyperthyroidism. CDR3s leave out the opening cysteine and the closing phenylalanine or tryptophan.

J gene | V gene | CDR3 protein
TRBJ1-1 | TRBV19 | ASSMGSQTEAF
TRBJ2-3 | TRBV4-1 | ASSQGWGTDTQY
TRBJ1-1 | TRBV7-9 | ASSFTGNTEAF
TRBJ1-1 | TRBV7-2 | ASSVGPTPNTEAF
TRBJ2-6 | TRBV6-1 | ASRFFTGANVLT
TRBJ2-3 | TRBV7-9 | ASSLPPSGGLGTDTQY
TRBJ1-1 | TRBV6-1 | ASSSPDRGVRNTEAF
TRBJ2-1 | TRBV5-1 | ASSVAGGGNNEQF
TRBJ2-4 | TRBV19 | ASSIGGGAKNIQY
TRBJ2-3 | TRBV19 | ASSSSNTDTQY
TRBJ2-1 | TRBV7-3 | ASSSLAGGPHEQF
TRBJ1-2 | TRBV2 | ASSYLSGGYT
TRBJ1-5 | TRBV27 | VSSLSGGAHQPQH
TRBJ1-6 | TRBV7-9 | ASSLTPNSPLH
TRBJ1-1 | TRBV20-1 | SARDGTMNTEAF
TRBJ2-3 | TRBV9 | ASRGTSGTRQY
TRBJ2-7 | TRBV12-3/TRBV12-4 | ASSLTSGPSYEQY
TRBJ2-7 | TRBV5-1 | ASSRQAGSYEQY
TRBJ1-6 | TRBV10-3 | AISVTQSPLH
TRBJ2-7 | TRBV12-3/TRBV12-4 | ASSFFSDGSPKPYEQY
TRBJ1-1 | TRBV12-3/TRBV12-4 | ASSFRQGGSTEAF
TRBJ1-4 | TRBV4-3 | ASSQGFWTGDEKLF
TRBJ2-5 | TRBV6-5 | ASSSGIAGGPQY
TRBJ2-7 | TRBV6-2/TRBV6-3 | ASRSGQGAAYEQY
TRBJ1-1 | TRBV7-2 | ASSLASGAGITEAF
TRBJ2-1 | TRBV20-1 | SAQSGGAVNEQF
TRBJ2-1 | TRBV28 | ASASGLSTYNEQF
TRBJ1-1 | TRBV6-2/TRBV6-3 | ASSLGRPNTEAF
TRBJ1-3 | TRBV7-2 | ASSSQRVRSGNTIY
TRBJ1-3 | TRBV27 | ASSSFLSGNTIY
TRBJ1-1 | TRBV6-1 | ASNSPGQGHTEAF
TRBJ2-3 | TRBV7-8 | ASSFVHRGRTDTQY
TRBJ1-1 | TRBV5-1 | ASSSQGNTEAF
TRBJ1-3 | TRBV5-1 | ASSFDTPTGNTIY
TRBJ1-6 | TRBV6-2/TRBV6-3 | ASSGDRGLDSPLH